In its sample, the clone carrying this TCR beta chain was seen a few times. CDR3 length: 15 amino acids. Per germline, CDR1 PRHDT and CDR2 FYEKMQ (reference sequence). Trimming cost V 2 bases and J 11 bases; bases outside gene matches: 10. The entry originates in a study of blood T cells in healthy people across ages. Through a sample-barcoded 5' primer and a J-beta primer mix, a second PCR was run for roughly 6 to 12 cycles. A single record per CDR3 protein comes from TCRdb applying MiXCR to the 5' RACE reads. The data hold 1.4 million or so distinct CDR3 sequences, with 42% observed a single time. The chain joins TRBV13 to TRBJ1-4; TRBD1 matches 8 bases. The sample was blood. The clonotype originates from a woman under 30 in good health. The CDR3 spells CASSLSRQGAVKLFF. Written as DNA, the CDR3 is TGTGCCAGCAGCTTAAGCCGTCAGGGGGCGGTCAAACTGTTTTTT.